These 19 T cell receptor beta chains originate from one sample sequenced in a study of blood T cell repertoires in COVID-19. The protocol was immunoSEQ multiplex PCR, while the TCRdb copy is restricted to in-frame clones and leaves out a portion. The table includes around 310,000 clones, around nine tenths detected once. The material sequenced was peripheral blood. All receptors derive from a woman aged 60-75 years with acute or convalescent COVID-19.

CDR3 bases: TGTGCCAGCAGCGCGGGACCTGAAGGTGAGCAGTTCTTC. Translation gives CASSAGPEGEQFF. V usage is TRBV5-4 and J usage is TRBJ2-1; tentatively, D is TRBD2 (6 bases). This CDR3 contains 13 residues. The ends were cut back, 4 bases at V and 9 bases at J, with 14 bases in the middle. Germline V CDR1 and CDR2: SGHNT, YYREEE (reference sequence).

V is TRBV19 and J is TRBJ2-1, with 9 bases that match TRBD2. Per germline, CDR1 LNHDA and CDR2 SQIVND (reference sequence). The CDR3 loop spans 15 amino acids. With 5 bases clipped from V and 4 bases from J, the junction kept 6 bases outside the gene matches. As DNA, the CDR3 is TGTGCCAGTAGTGCCGGGACTAGCATATACAATGAGCAGTTCTTC. It encodes CASSAGTSIYNEQFF.

This chain's CDR3 is CASNQARGHQPQHF. CDR3 nucleotide sequence: TGTGCCAGTAATCAAGCAAGGGGCCACCAGCCCCAGCATTTT. This sequence joins TRBV19 and TRBJ1-5, with D perhaps matching TRBD1 (5 bases). With 7 bases removed from V and 7 bases from J, the gap between germline ends came to 17 bases. Germline CDR1 and CDR2: LNHDA and SQIVND (reference sequence). The CDR3 loop spans 14 amino acids.

The V gene is TRBV4-1, the J gene TRBJ1-1; unclear D gene. Germline loops: CDR1 MGHRA, CDR2 YSYEKL. CDR3 length: 14 amino acids. Trimming removed 0 bases from V and 2 bases from J, with 7 bases in between. The CDR3 nucleotides are TGCGCCAGCAGCCAAGATCGGGAAAACACTGAAGCTTTCTTT. Translation: CASSQDRENTEAFF.

The chain is built from TRBV27 and TRBJ2-7, with 11 positions matching TRBD2. Germline V gene data show CDR1 as MNHEY and CDR2 as SMNVEV (reference sequence). The V gene end was trimmed by 2 bases and the J gene end by 3 bases; junction bases not matched to a gene: 9. This CDR3 is built from 17 residues. CDR3 DNA sequence: TGTGCCAGCAGTTTAGTCTTTGGTGGGACTAGCGGCTACGAGCAGTACTTC. It codes for CASSLVFGGTSGYEQYF.

A single count supports this clone. The V call is TRBV3-1 (or the pseudogene TRBV3-2), the J call TRBJ2-7; TRBD1 aligns across 10 bases. The germline CDR1 and CDR2 sequences are LGHDT and YNNKEL (reference sequence). V was clipped by 4 bases and J by 7 bases; unmatched bases: 10. This CDR3 comprises 15 residues. The chain's CDR3 is CASSPPRTGGNEQYF. CDR3 DNA sequence: TGTGCCAGCAGCCCGCCCCGGACAGGGGGAAATGAGCAGTACTTC.

This chain joins TRBV18 and TRBJ2-5, with TRBD2 as a possible D gene (6 bases). Germline CDR1 KGHSH, CDR2 LQKENI. This CDR3 has 17 residues. The V end was cut by 5 bases, the J end by 2 bases, with 21 bases between. The CDR3 DNA reads as TGTGCCAGCTCATCCCAACCGGGACTCGGGCGGCAAGAGACCCAGTACTTC. Translation: CASSSQPGLGRQETQYF.

J is TRBJ2-5 and V is TRBV3-1 (or the pseudogene TRBV3-2), with TRBD1 identical over 10 bases. The V gene's germline CDR1 is LGHDT and CDR2 YNNKEL (reference sequence). The CDR3 has 15 amino acids. Unmatched junction bases numbered 10, after V lost 8 bases and J lost 4 bases. The CDR3: CASCMRDRGLETQYF. The CDR3 nucleotides read TGTGCCAGCTGTATGAGGGACAGGGGCTTAGAGACCCAGTACTTC.

The table lists this clone with a few counts. CDR3 in DNA: TGTGCCAGCAGCCAAGAACGGAGCGCGGGGGTTGCATACTATGGCTACACCTTC. This gives the protein CASSQERSAGVAYYGYTF. V gene TRBV3-1 (or the pseudogene TRBV3-2) combines with J gene TRBJ1-2, with a weak D call TRBD1 (5 bases). Germline V gene sequence: CDR1 LGHDT, CDR2 YNNKEL (reference sequence). The CDR3 length is 18 residues. V was shortened by 0 bases and J by 3 bases, with 20 bases between the two germline ends.

V usage is TRBV11-3 and J usage is TRBJ2-2; TRBD1 matches at 7 bases. From germline, CDR1 is SGHNT and CDR2 YENEEA. The CDR3 totals 15 residues. The trim removed 6 bases at V and 3 bases at J, leaving 7 bases unmatched. The CDR3 DNA sequence: TGTGCCAGCAGTCCCGGGACAGAAGACACCGGGGAGCTGTTTTTT. As protein: CASSPGTEDTGELFF.

The V and J genes are TRBV4-2 and TRBJ2-7; 10 positions agree with TRBD2. The CDR3 runs 18 residues. V shed 0 bases, J shed 1 base, and the junction held 9 bases outside the gene matches. Looked up from germline, CDR1 is LGHNA and CDR2 is YNFKEQ. The chain's CDR3 is CASSQDLLTSGLSYEQYF. The CDR3 DNA reads as TGTGCCAGCAGCCAAGATCTCCTGACTAGCGGGTTGTCCTACGAGCAGTACTTC.

The CDR3 loop is CASSQDWQGGTDTQYF. As DNA, the CDR3 is TGTGCCAGCAGCCAAGACTGGCAGGGGGGCACAGATACGCAGTATTTT. The chain recombines TRBV4-2 with TRBJ2-3; 7 positions agree with TRBD1. In germline, CDR1 is LGHNA, CDR2 YNFKEQ. The V and J ends lost 0 bases and 1 base, in that order; junction bases with no gene match: 4. The CDR3 consists of 16 residues.

DNA of the CDR3: TGTGCCAGCAGCCCTCGACCGGAGGGCAATCAGCCCCAGCATTTT. Protein: CASSPRPEGNQPQHF. The rearrangement uses TRBV9 and TRBJ1-5, with D unclear. This CDR3 has 15 amino acids. Trimming pared 4 bases from V and 2 bases from J, leaving 13 bases between. Germline V gene lookup returns CDR1 SGDLS and CDR2 YYNGEE.

In this sample, this clone turned up once. The CDR3 DNA sequence: TGTGCCAGCAGCCCACGGGAGCCCCAGCATTTT. Its translation is CASSPREPQHF. This chain connects TRBV7-3 to TRBJ1-5; D ambiguous. The CDR3 runs 11 residues. Trimming removed 5 bases from V and 8 bases from J, with 7 bases in between. The germline V gene has CDR1 SGHTA and CDR2 FQGTGA.

The CDR3 is CASSLSSTEQYF. In nucleotides, the CDR3 is TGTGCCAGCAGTTTATCTTCCACTGAGCAGTACTTC. The chain recombines TRBV27 with TRBJ2-7; D is unresolved. The germline CDR1 and CDR2 sequences are MNHEY and SMNVEV (reference sequence). CDR3 size: 12 residues. Trimming took 0 bases from V and 7 from J, leaving 7 bases between them.

V usage is TRBV5-1 and J usage is TRBJ1-4; TRBD1 matches 8 bases. Per the germline V gene, CDR1 is SGHRS and CDR2 is YFSETQ. CDR3 size: 16 residues. Trimming took 5 bases from V and 0 from J; bases not matched to a gene: 6. The CDR3 loop is CASRLTGATTNEKLFF. CDR3 nucleotide sequence: TGCGCCAGCAGGCTGACAGGGGCTACAACTAATGAAAAACTGTTTTTT.

V and J are TRBV24-1 and TRBJ2-7, with TRBD1 matching over 10 bases. There are 13 residues in the CDR3. Germline assignment: CDR1 KGHDR and CDR2 SFDVKD. V gave up 7 bases and J gave up 5 bases; unmatched junction bases: 4. The chain's CDR3 is CATRGTGEDEQYF. As DNA, the CDR3 is TGTGCCACCAGGGGGACAGGGGAGGACGAGCAGTACTTC.

This rearrangement joins TRBV15 to TRBJ2-1; 7 positions match TRBD1. The J segment lost 5 bases and the V segment lost 4 bases, leaving 8 bases of the junction unmatched. The CDR3 runs 15 residues. Germline V CDR1 and CDR2: LNHNV, YYDKDF (reference sequence). This CDR3 reads CATSTLGQVDNEQFF. The CDR3 coding sequence is TGTGCCACCAGCACCCTTGGACAGGTAGACAATGAGCAGTTCTTC.

The J gene is TRBJ1-6, the V gene TRBV18; tentative D call: TRBD1 (5 bases). The germline CDR1 and CDR2 sequences are KGHSH and LQKENI. V shed 6 bases and J shed 0 bases, with 9 bases lying between them. This CDR3 has 15 amino acids. CDR3 DNA sequence: TGTGCCAGCTCGACTGACAGCTCCTATAATTCACCCCTCCACTTT. It is translated as CASSTDSSYNSPLHF.